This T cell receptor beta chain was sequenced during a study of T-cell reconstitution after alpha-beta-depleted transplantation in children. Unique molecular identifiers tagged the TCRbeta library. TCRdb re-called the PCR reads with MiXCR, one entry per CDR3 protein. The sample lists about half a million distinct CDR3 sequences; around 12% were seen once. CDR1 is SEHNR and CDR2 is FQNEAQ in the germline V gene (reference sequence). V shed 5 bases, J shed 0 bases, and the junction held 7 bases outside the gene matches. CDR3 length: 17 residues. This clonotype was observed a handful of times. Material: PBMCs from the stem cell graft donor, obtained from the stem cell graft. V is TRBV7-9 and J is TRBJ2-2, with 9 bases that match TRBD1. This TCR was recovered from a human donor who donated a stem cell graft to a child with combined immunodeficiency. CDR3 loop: CASSDGQGPTNTGELFF. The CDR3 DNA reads TGTGCCAGCAGCGATGGACAGGGGCCAACGAACACCGGGGAGCTGTTTTTT.